The 6 T cell receptor beta chains below come from one sample, sequenced in a study of cytomegalovirus exposure and HLA in healthy donors. Primers included in the PCR were 60 Vbeta and 13 Jbeta primers. The table came from immunoSEQ multiplex PCR; TCRdb's copy has only in-frame clones and leaves some out. The table has approximately 130,000 clones, 80% to 85% seen once. Sequencing was performed on PBMCs. The receptors here all came from a woman aged 45-59 years in good health and CMV-seropositive.

The rearrangement uses TRBV7-3 and TRBJ2-1; 9 bases map to TRBD2. CDR3 size: 15 residues. With 1 base clipped from V and 9 bases from J, the junction kept 7 bases outside the gene matches. Germline V gives CDR1 SGHTA, CDR2 FQGTGA. For the CDR3, the DNA is TGTGCCAGCAGCTTAAATCCTAGCGGGGTAGGTGAGCAGTTCTTC. The encoded protein is CASSLNPSGVGEQFF.

Note on this clone: A read error may account for a junction end that differs from germline. Other DNA sequences in this sample translate to the same CDR3. The chain employs TRBV19 and TRBJ2-3; TRBD1 is a possible D gene (5 bases). Germline CDR1 is LNHDA and CDR2 is SQIVND (reference sequence). CDR3 size: 15 residues. The CDR3 region is CASRSLTGVTDTQYF. The CDR3 DNA reads as TGCGCCAGTAGATCCCTAACAGGAGTCACAGATACGCAGTATTTT.

This clone was detected a few times. The V and J genes are TRBV6-1 and TRBJ1-5; D remains unclear. The CDR3 contains 13 residues. Trimming stripped 3 bases from V and 5 bases from J, with 8 bases between. Per germline, CDR1 MNHNS and CDR2 SASEGT. The CDR3 DNA reads TGTGCCAGCAGTGACTTGAGGGATCAGCCCCAGCATTTT. It specifies CASSDLRDQPQHF.

The chain is built from TRBV5-1 and TRBJ2-1, with 8 bases identical to TRBD2. The CDR3 runs to 15 residues. Trimming removed 4 bases from V and 1 base from J; junction bases left unmatched: 4. In germline, CDR1 is SGHRS, CDR2 YFSETQ. The CDR3 coding sequence is TGCGCCAGCAGCAGCCTAGCGGGTTCCTACAATGAGCAGTTCTTC. This encodes CASSSLAGSYNEQFF.

The CDR3 spells CASSDEPRNTIYF. CDR3 sequence (DNA): TGTGCCAGCAGTGATGAACCTAGAAACACCATATATTTT. The chain has TRBV2 and TRBJ1-3; no clear D gene. This CDR3 is 13 amino acids long. CDR1 is SNHLY, CDR2 FYNNEI, per germline. Trimming stripped 3 bases from V and 5 bases from J, with 8 bases between.

About this clone itself: At one of its ends the junction is not consistent with the germline gene, which may arise from a read error. V usage is TRBV28 and J usage is TRBJ2-4; 10 bases are shared with TRBD2. Looked up from germline, CDR1 is MDHEN and CDR2 is SYDVKM. The CDR3 has 17 residues. The chain's CDR3 is CAGSLLGLANQVGIQYF. Here the CDR3 DNA reads TGTGCCGGCAGTTTATTGGGACTAGCGAACCAAGTGGGCATTCAGTACTTC. The whole variable domain, remainder taken from reference TRBV28 and TRBJ2-4, is DVKVTQSSRYLVKRTGEKVFLECVQDMDHENMFWYRQDPGLGLRLIYFSYDVKMKEKGDIPEGYSVSREKKERFSLILESASTNQTSMYLCAGSLLGLANQVGIQYFGAGTRLSVL.